This T cell receptor (beta chain) was observed in a study of cytotoxic CD8 clonotypes in ibrutinib-treated CLL. Here immunoSEQ multiplex PCR was the method, and the copy in TCRdb shows in-frame clones only, minus some. This table has roughly 7,000 clones, 70% to 75% appearing once. The V end was cut by 3 bases, the J end by 9 bases, with 15 bases between. The CDR3 runs to 12 residues. Per the germline V gene, CDR1 is SQVTM and CDR2 is ANQGSEA. This clonotype was sampled from a human donor with chronic lymphocytic leukemia. The rearrangement uses TRBV29-1 and TRBJ2-7, with D perhaps given as TRBD1 or TRBD2 (6 bases each). The sample consisted of PBMCs, taken before ibrutinib treatment. CDR3 coding DNA: TGCAGCGTTGATTATGGGGGGCCTGGGCAGTACTTC. Translation gives CSVDYGGPGQYF.